This T cell receptor (beta chain) was observed in a study of CD8 T cells in ankylosing spondylitis. Deletions cut 3 bases from V and 3 bases from J, with 12 bases between. Germline V gene lookup returns CDR1 LGHDT and CDR2 YNNKEL (reference sequence). The length of the CDR3 is 14 residues. TCRdb re-analysed the 5' RACE reads in MiXCR, keeping a single row per CDR3 protein. This sample yields more than 200,000 distinct CDR3 sequences, of which 20% to 30% are seen a single time; 0.61% belongs to the top ten. The receptor was isolated from a male donor with ankylosing spondylitis or in good health (not recorded which). The V gene is TRBV3-1, the J gene TRBJ2-7, with D maybe TRBD1 (6 bases). What was sequenced was blood, either unsorted or a sorted T cell fraction (not recorded which). For the CDR3, the DNA is TGTGCCAGCAGCCAGGGGATCAGGGGCTACGAGCAGTACTTC. Amino acid sequence: CASSQGIRGYEQYF.